This T cell receptor (beta chain) is from a study of CXCR3-negative and CXCR3-positive naive CD8 T cells. Libraries were UMI-labeled 5' RACE TRB cDNA. For each CDR3 protein, TCRdb gives one entry from its re-call of the 5' RACE reads, without DNA. This sample's table reports 140,000 to 150,000 distinct CDR3 sequences. General study findings and limits: CXCR3-positive naive cells had more hydrophobic TRB CDR3s than CXCR3-negative naive cells.

CDR3 size: 16 residues. Germline V CDR1 and CDR2: SGHTA, FQGNSA. Note on this clonotype: Its antigen is unknown.

The receptor comes from a human donor in good health. Some clones in this sample may be carry-over from other donors' samples. The chain carries TRBV7-2 and TRBJ1-5; TCRdb indicates TRBD1, and absent DNA this call remains unverified. The specimen sequenced was naive CXCR3+ CD8+ T cells from blood. Subset defined: CD45RO-CCR7+CD27+CD95- naive CD8+ T cells expressing CXCR3 (TNR3+). CDR3 residues: CASSLMEGAVYQPQHF.